This TCR beta chain came from a study of Ad26.COV2.S vaccination and SARS-CoV-2 variants. The wider study: Once, or twice with 56 days between doses, Ad26.COV2.S was given intramuscularly.

Germline values: CDR1 SGHRS, CDR2 YFSETQ. Deletions cut 0 bases from V and 1 base from J, with 7 bases between. CDR3 size: 14 residues. Treatment denoted: around 19 received Ad26.COV2.S at low or high dose, single or two shots; five or six received placebo; per-sample allocation not given. Sampling occurred on day 63 after the first vaccine or placebo injection. Donor was an adult aged 18-55 years in Boston. TCRdb's table, derived via immunoSEQ multiplex PCR, lists solely in-frame clones and lacks some. This sample carries roughly 300,000 clones, about 88% of them seen once, and the ten largest clones take around 11%.

The chain joins TRBV5-1 to TRBJ2-5, with D hard to call. The sequences come from peripheral blood, collected in a trial of Ad26.COV2.S vaccine versus placebo. The clonotype was recovered from a person between 18 and 65 years old who received the Ad26.COV2.S COVID-19 vaccine or a placebo. CDR3 amino acids: CASSLAGSQETQYF. Here the CDR3 DNA reads TGCGCCAGCAGCTTGGCAGGCAGCCAAGAGACCCAGTACTTC. The variable domain in full, with the rest retrieved from reference TRBV5-1 and TRBJ2-5, is KAGVTQTPRYLIKTRGQQVTLSCSPISGHRSVSWYQQTPGQGLQFLFEYFSETQRNKGNFPGRFSGRQFSNSRSEMNVSTLELGDSALYLCASSLAGSQETQYFGPGTRLLVL.